This T cell receptor beta chain came from a study of OX40 agonist ivuxolimab in advanced cancers. Assay: immunoSEQ multiplex PCR; the TCRdb copy retains only in-frame clones and omits some. This repertoire shows 50,000 to 55,000 clones, 60% to 80% found once; its top ten account for roughly 3.9%. To note about this clone: Its specificity is unknown.

General study results and limits: Also present in some nonresponders was a low level of normalized T-cell clonal expansion. In the 0.1 to 3.0 mg/kg range, CD4+ and CD8+ blood T cells had expanded clonally by week 6.

This CDR3 has 15 residues. Germline CDR1 and CDR2: SGHNT and YENEEA. Between the trimmed V and J ends, which lost 5 bases and 2 bases, there was a span of 16 bases. The rearrangement uses TRBV11-3 and TRBJ2-7, with D perhaps matching TRBD2 (5 bases). The source material was CD4+ or CD8+ T cells sorted from blood, sampled in a trial of the OX40 agonist ivuxolimab. This clonotype originated in an adult with an advanced solid tumor such as melanoma, head and neck, liver or kidney cancer. In DNA form, the CDR3 reads TGTGCCAGCAGCCCCAGTCGGGGATCGACCTACGAGCAGTACTTC. Its translation is CASSPSRGSTYEQYF.